This T cell receptor (beta chain) was recovered during a study of cytomegalovirus exposure and HLA in healthy donors. Study information: A preliminary data release comprised 80 million or so unique TCRs obtained from HLA-typed donors.

Study findings and constraints: The classifier reportedly diagnosed cytomegalovirus status with high specificity and sensitivity.

On this clone itself: Its cognate antigen is unknown.

Trimming left V 6 bases short and J 1 base short, with 14 bases between. CDR3 size: 15 residues. Germline-derived CDR1 and CDR2 are MNHEY and SMNVEV (reference sequence). 60 Vbeta and 13 Jbeta primers were used in PCR. Clones were read by immunoSEQ multiplex PCR, and TCRdb kept only the in-frame ones, dropping some. The sample consists of 95,000 to 150,000 clones, around three fifths of them appearing once. This chain uses TRBV27 with TRBJ2-3; possibly TRBD1 for D (5 bases). The receptor's source is a woman aged 40 to 55 in good health and CMV-seropositive. The sample taken for sequencing was PBMCs. The CDR3 here is CASSLPGLGTDTQYF. DNA for the CDR3: TGTGCCAGCAGCCTTCCAGGGTTGGGCACAGATACGCAGTATTTT.